This T cell receptor (beta chain) was retrieved from a study of OX40 agonist ivuxolimab in advanced cancers. Sequencing was performed with immunoSEQ multiplex PCR; in TCRdb, only in-frame clones are kept and a portion is missing. The table records tens of thousands of clones, about 87% of them present only once. CDR1 MDHEN and CDR2 SYDVKM come from the germline V gene. This CDR3 spans 13 amino acids. Trimming took off 3 bases at V and 6 bases at J, with 9 bases between the two ends. The chain has TRBV28 and TRBJ1-5; D perhaps matches TRBD1 (5 bases). This receptor was identified in an adult with an advanced solid tumor such as melanoma, head and neck, liver or kidney cancer. Sequenced material: CD4+ or CD8+ T cells sorted from blood, taken in a trial of the OX40 agonist ivuxolimab. The CDR3 loop reads CASSLGGVQPQHF. Here the CDR3 DNA reads TGTGCCAGCAGTTTGGGGGGGGTTCAGCCCCAGCATTTT.